These 31 T cell receptor beta chains came from one sample sequenced in a study of regulatory T cells in long-lasting Graves disease. Arm-PCR of CDR3 regions and iRepertoire HTBI primers were the basis on which TCR beta libraries were built. TCRdb passed the multiplex PCR reads through MiXCR, listing each CDR3 protein once. The table lists approximately 440,000 distinct CDR3 sequences, less than 25% of them singletons. The sample's time point: persistent/refractory GD, antithyroid drugs over 5 years with positive TRAb. PBMCs provided the RNA from which the TCR library was made. Sample: peripheral blood mononuclear cells (PBMCs), taken when the disease was refractory, from a patient treated with antithyroid drugs. These receptors were obtained from a female donor with Graves disease.

About this clonotype: A read error is possible here, since a much larger clone lies one base away. Here the CDR3 DNA reads TGTGCCAGCAGCTTAATGTCGGTGCAGGGGAACACCGGGGAGCTGTTTTTT. It yields the protein CASSLMSVQGNTGELFF. This sequence joins TRBV7-3 and TRBJ2-2, with D possibly matching TRBD1 (5 bases). The CDR3 extends over 17 amino acids. Trimming cost V 1 base and J 1 base, with 13 bases left between them. The germline V gene encodes CDR1 SGHTA and CDR2 FQGTGA.

The J gene is TRBJ1-5, the V gene TRBV29-1, with TRBD1 matching over 7 bases. CDR3 length: 14 amino acids. The V gene end was trimmed by 6 bases and the J gene end by 0 bases; junction bases not matched to a gene: 5. The germline V gene encodes CDR1 SQVTM and CDR2 ANQGSEA. In DNA form, the CDR3 reads TGCAGCGTATCCCAGGGGGGTAGCAATCAGCCCCAGCATTTT. Residues: CSVSQGGSNQPQHF. The whole variable domain, remainder taken from reference TRBV29-1 and TRBJ1-5, is SAVISQKPSRDICQRGTSLTIQCQVDSQVTMMFWYRQQPGQSLTLIATANQGSEATYESGFVIDKFPISRPNLTFSTLTVSNMSPEDSSIYLCSVSQGGSNQPQHFGDGTRLSIL.

The CDR3: CAWSRRAAYGTEAFF. CDR3 coding DNA: TGTGCCTGGAGTCGCAGGGCCGCTTATGGGACTGAAGCTTTCTTT. This rearrangement joins TRBV30 to TRBJ1-1, with D possibly being TRBD1 (5 bases). Between the trimmed V and J ends, which lost 2 bases and 5 bases, there was a span of 18 bases. The length of the CDR3 is 15 residues. Per germline, CDR1 GTSNPN and CDR2 SVGIG (reference sequence).

This clonotype was seen a handful of times. The chain links TRBV12-3 or TRBV12-4 to TRBJ1-5; the D gene is possibly TRBD1 (6 bases). This CDR3 is built from 16 residues. Trimming left V 6 bases short and J 6 bases short, with 21 bases between. CDR3 protein: CASRTGGRGGRQPQHF. Written as DNA, the CDR3 is TGTGCCAGCAGAACCGGGGGCAGGGGCGGGCGTCAGCCCCAGCATTTT.

V and J are TRBV3-1 and TRBJ2-7, with 12 bases aligning to TRBD2. The germline gives CDR1 LGHDT, CDR2 YNNKEL (reference sequence). CDR3 size: 15 residues. The J segment lost 4 bases and the V segment lost 4 bases, leaving 5 bases of the junction unmatched. The DNA of the CDR3 is TGTGCCAGCAGCCCGACTAGCGGGAGCCGGTACGAGCAGTACTTC. Its translation is CASSPTSGSRYEQYF.

This clonotype has more than one count but fewer than ten. This chain uses TRBV19 with TRBJ1-1; D may be TRBD1 (5 bases). This CDR3 region has 13 residues. Germline loops: CDR1 LNHDA, CDR2 SQIVND (reference sequence). Between the trimmed V and J ends, which lost 7 bases and 0 bases, there was a span of 9 bases. The CDR3 protein is CASTTTVNTEAFF. The CDR3 region has the DNA TGTGCCAGTACTACGACAGTGAACACTGAAGCTTTCTTT. Based on the CDR3 plus reference TRBV19 and TRBJ1-1, the full variable domain is DGGITQSPKYLFRKEGQNVTLSCEQNLNHDAMYWYRQDPGQGLRLIYYSQIVNDFQKGDIAEGYSVSREKKESFPLTVTSAQKNPTAFYLCASTTTVNTEAFFGQGTRLTVV.

In regard to this clonotype: A much larger clone is a single base away; this may be a read error. The CDR3 nucleotides read TGCAGTGCTGGACGTACGGGCAGGGAGGTTCCGAGGGCGAGCGAGCAGTACTTC. Its protein is CSAGRTGREVPRASEQYF. This chain connects TRBV20-1 to TRBJ2-7; D perhaps matches TRBD2 (6 bases). Germline CDR1 DFQATT, CDR2 SNEGSKA (reference sequence). Trimming removed 5 bases at V and 6 bases at J, with 32 bases between. This CDR3 region has 18 residues.

For the CDR3, the DNA is TGTGCCAGCAGTGACACGGAGACTAGCGGAACCTACGAGCAGTACTTC. This gives the protein CASSDTETSGTYEQYF. The gene calls are TRBV6-5 and TRBJ2-7; 9 bases are shared with TRBD2. V gave up 5 bases and J gave up 2 bases; unmatched junction bases: 10. Germline CDR1 MNHEY, CDR2 SVGAGI. The CDR3 length is 16 residues.

This clonotype was observed many times. The chain joins TRBV7-2 to TRBJ2-7, with D perhaps TRBD2 (6 bases). With 2 bases removed from V and 0 bases from J, the gap between germline ends came to 11 bases. Germline V gene lookup returns CDR1 SGHTA and CDR2 FQGNSA. The CDR3 is 15 residues long. In DNA, the CDR3 is TGTGCCAGCAGCTTAAGTATTAGCGGCTCCTACGAGCAGTACTTC. The encoded protein is CASSLSISGSYEQYF.

This clonotype was observed a few times. This sequence joins TRBV6-1 and TRBJ1-5; unclear D gene. V shed 2 bases and J shed 0 bases, with 26 bases lying between them. CDR3 length equals 21 residues. Germline CDR1 reads MNHNS; CDR2 reads SASEGT. In DNA form, the CDR3 reads TGTGCCAGCAGTGAACTCCCGAGGTCGGCCGGAGGACCTTCTAGCAATCAGCCCCAGCATTTT. This sequence encodes CASSELPRSAGGPSSNQPQHF.

This clonotype has just a few counts. The chain combines TRBV19 with TRBJ1-1, with 8 bases that match TRBD1. The CDR3 sequence is 15 residues long. CDR1 is LNHDA, CDR2 SQIVND, per germline (reference sequence). J lost 1 base, V lost 3 bases, and 4 bases had no gene match. DNA of the CDR3: TGTGCCAGTAGTATCCAGGGGGCGGCGAACACTGAAGCTTTCTTT. It specifies CASSIQGAANTEAFF.

This sequence joins TRBV6-1 and TRBJ1-6, with a weak D call TRBD1 (6 bases). V lost 7 bases and J lost 7, with 11 bases in between. Germline V gives CDR1 MNHNS, CDR2 SASEGT. The CDR3 is 13 residues long. The CDR3 DNA follows: TGTGCCAGCATTATCGGGGGCAATTCACCCCTCCACTTT. Translating gives CASIIGGNSPLHF.

V gene TRBV5-1 combines with J gene TRBJ2-1, with 11 bases aligning to TRBD2. The CDR3 is 15 amino acids. Trimming took 3 bases from V and 4 from J; bases not matched to a gene: 3. Germline lookup yields CDR1 SGHRS and CDR2 YFSETQ. The chain's CDR3 is CASSSGLAVYNEQFF. CDR3 DNA sequence: TGCGCCAGCAGCTCGGGACTAGCGGTATACAATGAGCAGTTCTTC.

CDR3 DNA sequence: TGTGCCAGCCCAAAGACTAGCGGGAGTGTCACCGGGGAGCTGTTTTTT. The encoded protein is CASPKTSGSVTGELFF. The chain recombines TRBV18 with TRBJ2-2; 12 nucleotides match TRBD2. The germline gives CDR1 KGHSH, CDR2 LQKENI. With 8 bases clipped from V and 4 bases from J, the junction kept 8 bases outside the gene matches. This CDR3 has 16 residues.

The rearrangement joins TRBV19 to TRBJ2-6, with no clear D. Trimming pared 1 base from V and 1 base from J, leaving 8 bases between. Germline CDR1 and CDR2: LNHDA and SQIVND (reference sequence). CDR3 length: 16 amino acids. CDR3 residues: CASSIVAASGANVLTF. CDR3 DNA sequence: TGTGCCAGTAGTATAGTGGCAGCTTCTGGGGCCAACGTCCTGACTTTC.

This clonotype appeared a few times. This chain uses TRBV7-2 with TRBJ1-3, with D unresolved. This CDR3 spans 14 amino acids. Trimming shortened V by 2 bases and J by 0 bases, and 5 bases separated the two germline ends. Germline loops: CDR1 SGHTA, CDR2 FQGNSA. CDR3 DNA: TGTGCCAGCAGCTTAATGGCCTCTGGAAACACCATATATTTT. Its translation: CASSLMASGNTIYF.

This clonotype was counted at least ten times. The rearrangement uses TRBV27 and TRBJ1-1, with D possibly matching TRBD1 (6 bases). Trimming cost V 1 base and J 0 bases, with 9 bases left between them. Germline assignment: CDR1 MNHEY and CDR2 SMNVEV (reference sequence). This CDR3 contains 15 residues. Written as DNA, the CDR3 is TGTGCCAGCAGTTTATGGGGGGCGATGAACACTGAAGCTTTCTTT. This encodes CASSLWGAMNTEAFF.

The table lists this clonotype with a few counts. The chain has TRBV28 and TRBJ1-2; D possibly corresponds to TRBD1 (5 bases). CDR3 length: 16 residues. V lost 6 bases to trimming and J lost 4 bases, with 21 bases between them. Per germline, CDR1 MDHEN and CDR2 SYDVKM. The CDR3 DNA sequence: TGTGCCAGCAGCCCCCGCCCCGGGGCTGGATTCTATGGCTACACCTTC. Translating gives CASSPRPGAGFYGYTF.

The table lists this clonotype with a few counts. The chain has TRBV10-3 and TRBJ2-7, with 8 bases lining up with TRBD2. V dropped 0 bases and J dropped 4; count of bases not matched to a gene: 11. The CDR3 runs to 17 residues. Germline V gene sequence: CDR1 ENHRY, CDR2 SYGVKD. The CDR3 region has the DNA TGTGCCATCAGTGAGTCTCCCTCTCGAGCGGGAGCTTACGAGCAGTACTTC. This encodes CAISESPSRAGAYEQYF.

At least ten counts were recorded for this clonotype. The chain employs TRBV30 and TRBJ1-4; D remains ambiguous. The germline V and J ends were trimmed by 0 bases and 10 bases, with 15 bases remaining between them. CDR3 length: 14 residues. CDR1 is GTSNPN and CDR2 is SVGIG in the germline V gene (reference sequence). The CDR3 sequence is CAWSVRPQYGKLFF. DNA of the CDR3: TGTGCCTGGAGTGTACGGCCGCAGTATGGAAAACTGTTTTTT.

This clonotype has at least ten counts. The gene calls are TRBV28 and TRBJ1-1, with D possibly TRBD1 on 5 matching bases. Germline V lookup: CDR1 MDHEN, CDR2 SYDVKM. CDR3 length: 12 amino acids. Trimming took 1 base from V and 9 from J, leaving 9 bases between them. For the CDR3, the DNA is TGTGCCAGCAGTTTATTGACAGCCCAAGCTTTCTTT. Protein sequence: CASSLLTAQAFF.

Ten or more counts support this clonotype. The rearrangement links TRBV30 to TRBJ2-7, with 8 bases fitting TRBD1. Germline assignment: CDR1 GTSNPN and CDR2 SVGIG (reference sequence). Germline trimming cut 6 bases from V and 4 bases from J; bases unmatched to any gene: 8. This CDR3 is 13 amino acids long. CDR3 loop: CACPGTGGYEQYF. CDR3 nucleotide sequence: TGTGCCTGCCCGGGAACAGGGGGGTACGAGCAGTACTTC.

The CDR3, as DNA: TGTGCCAGCAGCGCGGGCCAAGCCTCTGGAAACACCATATATTTT. Translated, it gives CASSAGQASGNTIYF. The rearrangement joins TRBV5-8 to TRBJ1-3; D is uncertain. The germline V gene encodes CDR1 SGHTS and CDR2 YDEGEE. The CDR3 sequence is 15 residues long. V was pared by 4 bases and J by 0 bases, with 11 bases between.

To note about this clonotype: Germline and junction disagree at one end, which may indicate a read error. The rearrangement joins TRBV2 to TRBJ2-7; TRBD1 or TRBD2 may be the D gene (5 bases each). The germline CDR1 and CDR2 sequences are SNHLY and FYNNEI. CDR3 size: 12 residues. In nucleotides, the CDR3 is TGTGCCGGCAGTGGGACCAAGTACGAGCAGTACTTC. Encoded protein: CAGSGTKYEQYF.

The rearrangement links TRBV9 to TRBJ1-1; D gene ambiguous. Germline V gene sequence: CDR1 SGDLS, CDR2 YYNGEE. Trimming cost V 4 bases and J 1 base, with 29 bases left between them. The CDR3 totals 20 residues. The CDR3 DNA follows: TGTGCCAGCAGCCCACTTAGAGGGTTGGGAGGGCTGGCGGGGAACACTGAAGCTTTCTTT. It specifies CASSPLRGLGGLAGNTEAFF.

This chain links TRBV5-1 with TRBJ2-2; TRBD1 matches 10 bases. Germline V gene lookup returns CDR1 SGHRS and CDR2 YFSETQ. The CDR3 has 18 residues. The junction had 14 bases not matched to a gene; V was cut back by 4 bases and J by 5 bases. The CDR3 reads CASSLFNPGQGKTGELFF. The CDR3 DNA is TGCGCCAGCAGCCTTTTTAACCCGGGACAGGGGAAAACCGGGGAGCTGTTTTTT. Together with reference TRBV5-1 and TRBJ2-2, the CDR3 gives the full variable domain: KAGVTQTPRYLIKTRGQQVTLSCSPISGHRSVSWYQQTPGQGLQFLFEYFSETQRNKGNFPGRFSGRQFSNSRSEMNVSTLELGDSALYLCASSLFNPGQGKTGELFFGEGSRLTVL.

Only a few counts were recorded for this clonotype. This chain uses TRBV12-3 or TRBV12-4 with TRBJ1-1, with no clear D. This CDR3 comprises 11 residues. Trimming stripped 5 bases from V and 5 bases from J, with 6 bases between. DNA for the CDR3: TGTGCCAGCAGTGCGGGGACTGAAGCTTTCTTT. Its protein is CASSAGTEAFF.

The genes are TRBV30 and TRBJ2-5, with D maybe TRBD2 (5 bases). Germline values: CDR1 GTSNPN, CDR2 SVGIG (reference sequence). V was cut by 2 bases and J by 4 bases, with 8 bases left in between. This CDR3 region has 12 residues. The CDR3 DNA reads TGTGCCTGGAGTTTTGCGGGAGAGACCCAGTACTTC. It codes for CAWSFAGETQYF.

This clonotype was seen at least ten times. This chain uses TRBV28 with TRBJ1-6; D uncertain. The CDR3 extends over 15 amino acids. Germline V gene sequence: CDR1 MDHEN, CDR2 SYDVKM. The germline V and J ends were trimmed by 6 bases and 6 bases, with 15 bases remaining between them. CDR3 residues: CASRTDPEGNSPLHF. The CDR3 DNA reads as TGTGCCAGCAGGACGGACCCGGAGGGTAATTCACCCCTCCACTTT.

This clonotype was found many times. The J gene is TRBJ2-7, the V gene TRBV20-1; 7 bases agree with TRBD2. The V and J ends lost 0 bases and 2 bases, in that order; junction bases with no gene match: 7. CDR1 DFQATT and CDR2 SNEGSKA come from the germline V gene (reference sequence). The CDR3 spans 15 residues. CDR3 loop: CSARDPLAATYEQYF. The CDR3 DNA reads as TGCAGTGCTAGAGATCCCCTAGCGGCTACCTACGAGCAGTACTTC.

This clonotype was seen a few times. The CDR3: CASSRPGTSGASYEQYF. CDR3 coding DNA: TGTGCCAGCAGCCGACCCGGGACTAGCGGGGCCTCCTACGAGCAGTACTTC. V and J are TRBV3-1 and TRBJ2-7, with 13 bases fitting TRBD2. From germline, CDR1 is LGHDT and CDR2 YNNKEL (reference sequence). With V trimmed by 4 bases and J by 0 bases, 6 bases remained unmatched. CDR3 length: 17 amino acids.